This TCR beta chain appears in the sequencing data of a study of cytomegalovirus exposure and HLA in healthy donors. Though nominally healthy at sampling, donors likely had unrecorded immune exposures. This PCR relied on a set of 60 Vbeta primers and 13 Jbeta primers. Repertoires were generated with immunoSEQ multiplex PCR, while TCRdb's copy carries only in-frame clones and drops some. This sample yields some 190,000 clones, of which roughly 10% are seen a single time; 1% to 1.5% belongs to the top ten. Study-wide points: Apparent HLA restriction characterized most CMV-associated TCR beta chains in a later analysis.

CDR1 MDHEN and CDR2 SYDVKM come from the germline V gene. V was cut by 5 bases and J by 5 bases, with 15 bases left in between. This CDR3 spans 14 amino acids. As concerns this clone: Antigen unknown.

The V and J genes are TRBV28 and TRBJ2-5; TRBD2 might be the D (5 bases). The source of this sequence is a woman aged 30 to 39 in good health and CMV-seropositive. Input material: PBMCs. The CDR3 bases are TGTGCCAGCAGTAACCCGGACTCTGGGGAGACCCAGTACTTC. Its translation is CASSNPDSGETQYF. Using reference TRBV28 and TRBJ2-5 for the parts outside the CDR3, the full variable domain is DVKVTQSSRYLVKRTGEKVFLECVQDMDHENMFWYRQDPGLGLRLIYFSYDVKMKEKGDIPEGYSVSREKKERFSLILESASTNQTSMYLCASSNPDSGETQYFGPGTRLLVL.